Presented here are 4 T cell receptor beta chains from one specimen sequenced in a study of CD8+ T cells in alopecia areata. The treatment here: oral pan-JAK inhibitor, 5-10 mg twice daily. cDNA serving as the sequencing template came from extracted, reverse transcribed RNA. Some clones are missing from TCRdb's copy, which holds only in-frame ones; the method was immunoSEQ multiplex PCR. Here the sample spans roughly 230,000 clones, less than 45% being singletons. Here the sequenced sample was CD4+ T cells sorted from blood, taken around week 36, from a patient treated with tofacitinib. All receptors derive from a human donor with alopecia areata.

The J gene is TRBJ2-3, the V gene TRBV29-1; TRBD1 matches at 8 bases. Trimming removed 6 bases from V and 3 bases from J; junction bases left unmatched: 11. The CDR3 spans 15 residues. Germline V gives CDR1 SQVTM, CDR2 ANQGSEA. CDR3 DNA: TGCAGCGTGGCCTTCGGCGGACAGGGAACAGATACGCAGTATTTT. As protein: CSVAFGGQGTDTQYF.

This clone was seen once. The V gene is TRBV25-1, the J gene TRBJ2-5; D gene uncertain. Germline CDR1 reads MGHDK; CDR2 reads SYGVNS. The CDR3 consists of 16 residues. V was shortened by 0 bases and J by 4 bases, with 15 bases between the two germline ends. The CDR3 protein is CASSEYRVPGGETQYF. CDR3 coding DNA: TGTGCCAGCAGTGAATATCGGGTCCCTGGCGGAGAGACCCAGTACTTC.

This chain links TRBV9 with TRBJ2-3; the D gene is possibly TRBD1 (6 bases). Germline values: CDR1 SGDLS, CDR2 YYNGEE. The CDR3 has 15 residues. V was clipped by 4 bases and J by 7 bases, with 19 bases between them. CDR3 loop: CASSSTSVRGNTQYF. CDR3 DNA sequence: TGTGCCAGCAGCTCGACATCCGTTAGGGGGAATACGCAGTATTTT.

There are a few counts of this clone. The chain recombines TRBV6-6 with TRBJ2-1, with D uncertain. Germline lookup yields CDR1 MNHNY and CDR2 SVGAGI (reference sequence). The CDR3 totals 12 residues. Trimming removed 5 bases at V and 10 bases at J, with 12 bases between. This chain's CDR3 is CASSPHIGEQFF. The CDR3 DNA sequence: TGTGCCAGCAGTCCTCACATTGGAGAGCAGTTCTTC.